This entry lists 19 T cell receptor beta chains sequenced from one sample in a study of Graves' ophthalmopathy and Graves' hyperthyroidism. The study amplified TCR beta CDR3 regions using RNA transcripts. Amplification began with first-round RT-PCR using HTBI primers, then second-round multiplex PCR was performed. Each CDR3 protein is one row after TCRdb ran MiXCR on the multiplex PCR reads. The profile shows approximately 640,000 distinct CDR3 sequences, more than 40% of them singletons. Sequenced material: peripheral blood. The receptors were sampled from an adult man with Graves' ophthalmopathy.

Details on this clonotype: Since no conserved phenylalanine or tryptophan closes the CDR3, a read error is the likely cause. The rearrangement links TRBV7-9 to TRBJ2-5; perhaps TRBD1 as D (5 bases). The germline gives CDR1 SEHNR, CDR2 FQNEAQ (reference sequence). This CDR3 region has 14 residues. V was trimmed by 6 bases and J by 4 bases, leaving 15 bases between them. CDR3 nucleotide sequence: TGTGCCAGCAGTCCAGGGTCGGGCCGAGAGACCCAGTACCTC. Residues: CASSPGSGRETQYL.

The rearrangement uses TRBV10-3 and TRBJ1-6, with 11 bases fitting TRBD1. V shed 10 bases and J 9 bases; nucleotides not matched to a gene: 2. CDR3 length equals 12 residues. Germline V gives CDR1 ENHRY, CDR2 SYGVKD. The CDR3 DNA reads TGTGCCACCGGGACAGGGGGTTCACCCCTCCACTTT. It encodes CATGTGGSPLHF.

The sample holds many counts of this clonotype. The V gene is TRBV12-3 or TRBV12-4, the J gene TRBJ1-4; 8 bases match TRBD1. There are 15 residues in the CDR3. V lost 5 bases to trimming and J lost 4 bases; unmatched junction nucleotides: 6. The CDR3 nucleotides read TGTGCCAGCAGTCCGACGGACAGGGTTAATGAAAAACTGTTTTTT. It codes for CASSPTDRVNEKLFF.

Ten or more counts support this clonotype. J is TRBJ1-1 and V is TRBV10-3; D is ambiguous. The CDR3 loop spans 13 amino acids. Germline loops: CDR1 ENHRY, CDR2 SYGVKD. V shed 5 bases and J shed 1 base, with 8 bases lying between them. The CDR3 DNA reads TGTGCCATCAGTTTGGAGGAGAACACTGAAGCTTTCTTT. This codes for CAISLEENTEAFF.

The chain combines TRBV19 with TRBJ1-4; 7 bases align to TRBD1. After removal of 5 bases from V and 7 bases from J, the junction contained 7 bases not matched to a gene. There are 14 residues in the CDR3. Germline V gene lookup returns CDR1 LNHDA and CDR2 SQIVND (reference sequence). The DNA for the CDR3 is TGTGCCAGTAGTGTCGGGACAGAGTTTGAAAAACTGTTTTTT. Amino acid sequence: CASSVGTEFEKLFF.

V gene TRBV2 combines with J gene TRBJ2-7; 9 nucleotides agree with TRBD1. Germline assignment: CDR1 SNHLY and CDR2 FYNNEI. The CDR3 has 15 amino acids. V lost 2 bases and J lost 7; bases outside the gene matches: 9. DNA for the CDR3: TGTGCCAGCAGTGAACGACAGGGGGGAAACAATGAGCAGTACTTC. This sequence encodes CASSERQGGNNEQYF.

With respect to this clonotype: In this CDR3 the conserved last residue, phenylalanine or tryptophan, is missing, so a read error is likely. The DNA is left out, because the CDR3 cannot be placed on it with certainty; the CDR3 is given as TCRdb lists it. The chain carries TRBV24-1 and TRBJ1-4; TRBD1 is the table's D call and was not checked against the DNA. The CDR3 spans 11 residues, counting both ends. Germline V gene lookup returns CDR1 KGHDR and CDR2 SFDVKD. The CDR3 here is CATSEADRAPY.

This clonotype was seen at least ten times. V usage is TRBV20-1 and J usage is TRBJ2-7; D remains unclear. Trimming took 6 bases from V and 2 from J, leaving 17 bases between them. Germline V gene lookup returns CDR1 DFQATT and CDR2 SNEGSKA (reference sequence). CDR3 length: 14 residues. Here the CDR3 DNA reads TGCAGTGCGGCCCCTGAGACGGCTACCTACGAGCAGTACTTC. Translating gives CSAAPETATYEQYF.

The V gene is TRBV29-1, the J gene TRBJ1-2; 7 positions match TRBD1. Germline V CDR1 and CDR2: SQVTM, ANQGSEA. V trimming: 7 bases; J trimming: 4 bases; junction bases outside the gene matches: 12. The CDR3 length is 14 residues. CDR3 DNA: TGCAGCGCCCTGGTGTGGGGACAGATCTATGGCTACACCTTC. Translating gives CSALVWGQIYGYTF.

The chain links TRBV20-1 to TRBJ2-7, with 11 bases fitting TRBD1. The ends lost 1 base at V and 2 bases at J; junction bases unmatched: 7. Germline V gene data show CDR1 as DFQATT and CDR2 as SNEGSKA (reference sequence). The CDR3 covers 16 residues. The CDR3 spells CSARVQPGQGAYEQYF. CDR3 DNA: TGCAGTGCTAGAGTTCAACCGGGACAGGGGGCCTACGAGCAGTACTTC.

In nucleotides, the CDR3 is TGTGCCAGCAGCGGGGTCGGGAGGCTGTTTTTT. Amino acids: CASSGVGRLFF. V gene TRBV7-9 combines with J gene TRBJ2-2; weak D call: TRBD2 (6 bases). Germline CDR1 reads SEHNR; CDR2 reads FQNEAQ (reference sequence). The CDR3 runs 11 residues. V dropped 5 bases and J dropped 13 bases, with 11 bases sitting between them.

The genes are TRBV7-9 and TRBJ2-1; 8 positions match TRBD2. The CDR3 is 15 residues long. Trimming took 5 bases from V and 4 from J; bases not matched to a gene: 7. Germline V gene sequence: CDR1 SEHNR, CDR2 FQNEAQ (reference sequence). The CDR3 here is CASSAPGGRYNEQFF. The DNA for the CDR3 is TGTGCCAGCAGCGCACCGGGGGGGAGGTACAATGAGCAGTTCTTC.

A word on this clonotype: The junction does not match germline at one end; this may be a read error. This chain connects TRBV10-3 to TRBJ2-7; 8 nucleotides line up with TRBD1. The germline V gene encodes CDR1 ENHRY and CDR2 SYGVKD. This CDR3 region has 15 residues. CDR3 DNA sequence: TGTGCCAGCAGTGGACAGGGCCGGGAAAAACTAGAGCAGTACTTC. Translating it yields CASSGQGREKLEQYF.

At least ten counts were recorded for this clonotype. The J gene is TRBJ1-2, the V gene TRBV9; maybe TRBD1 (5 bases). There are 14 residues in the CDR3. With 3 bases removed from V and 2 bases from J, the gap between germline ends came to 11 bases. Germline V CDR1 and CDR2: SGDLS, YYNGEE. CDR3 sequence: CASSEGRQNYGYTF. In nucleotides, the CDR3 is TGTGCCAGCAGCGAGGGACGGCAGAACTATGGCTACACCTTC.

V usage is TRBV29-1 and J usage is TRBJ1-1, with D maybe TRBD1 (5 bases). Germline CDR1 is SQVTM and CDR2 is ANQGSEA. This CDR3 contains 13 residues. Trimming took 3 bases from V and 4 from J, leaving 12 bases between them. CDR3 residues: CSVDQGGGTEAFF. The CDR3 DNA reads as TGCAGCGTTGACCAGGGCGGTGGCACTGAAGCTTTCTTT.

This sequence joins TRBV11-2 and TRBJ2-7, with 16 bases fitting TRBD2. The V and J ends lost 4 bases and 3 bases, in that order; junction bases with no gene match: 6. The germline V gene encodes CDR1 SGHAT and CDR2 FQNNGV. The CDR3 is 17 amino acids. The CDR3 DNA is TGTGCCAGCAGCTGGGGGACTAGCGGGAGGGAGGACTACGAGCAGTACTTC. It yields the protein CASSWGTSGREDYEQYF.

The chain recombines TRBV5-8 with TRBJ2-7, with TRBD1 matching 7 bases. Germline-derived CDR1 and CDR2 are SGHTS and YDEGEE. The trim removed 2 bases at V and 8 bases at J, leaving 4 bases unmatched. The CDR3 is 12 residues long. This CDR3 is CASSFGTVKQYF. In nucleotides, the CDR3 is TGTGCCAGCAGCTTCGGGACAGTCAAGCAGTACTTC.

The CDR3 DNA is TGTGCCAGCAGCGTCCGGCAGGGGGACACCGGGGAGCTGTTTTTT. It translates to CASSVRQGDTGELFF. This chain connects TRBV25-1 to TRBJ2-2; TRBD1 agrees at 7 bases. This CDR3 comprises 15 residues. Per the germline V gene, CDR1 is MGHDK and CDR2 is SYGVNS. V was clipped by 6 bases and J by 3 bases; unmatched bases: 7.

CDR3: CASSYSTGRGYTF. The DNA of the CDR3 is TGTGCCAGCAGTTACTCGACAGGCAGGGGCTACACCTTC. The gene calls are TRBV6-5 and TRBJ1-2; TRBD1 might be the D (6 bases). This CDR3 has 13 amino acids. V shed 0 bases and J shed 8 bases, with 10 bases lying between them. The germline gives CDR1 MNHEY, CDR2 SVGAGI.